This TCR beta chain emerged from a study of identical twins. cDNA carried unique molecular identifiers, and a universal primer site was added by template switching. TCRdb independently ran MiXCR on the 5' RACE reads; one entry per CDR3 protein. The sample yields about 700,000 distinct CDR3 sequences, 8.6% seen once. The CDR3 contains 15 residues. The germline gives CDR1 DFQATT, CDR2 SNEGSKA (reference sequence). V lost 1 base to trimming and J lost 7 bases; unmatched junction nucleotides: 9. These data also featured in a second study, about yellow fever vaccine responses in identical twins. As that report states: Vaccine-induced T cell responses in twins were reportedly observed to appear partly convergent, partly personalized.

Sample: PBMCs. This chain joins TRBV20-1 and TRBJ2-1; TRBD1 matches at 8 bases. This receptor was identified in a woman under 30 in good health. The CDR3 DNA reads TGCAGTGCTAGAGGATCTCCGGACAGGGTGAATGAGCAGTTCTTC. It is translated as CSARGSPDRVNEQFF.